This T cell receptor beta chain was sequenced for a study of T cells in Graves' hyperthyroidism and ophthalmopathy (dated by TCRdb to between 2017 and 2020). Regarding the study in general: Peripheral blood was sampled at the time of initial diagnosis, prior to any treatment. A discovery cohort of 95 to 100 patients, 43 with Graves' ophthalmopathy and 55 to 65 with stable Graves' hyperthyroidism, was used to find distinguishing TCR V-J signatures. Prospective prediction of ophthalmopathy was tested in an independent validation cohort of fewer than 20 hyperthyroidism patients and roughly 16 patients who later progressed to ophthalmopathy. The roughly 90 discovery patients were divided at random into training and test sets in a 7:3 ratio. In several Graves' hyperthyroidism patients, the study also compared T-cell repertoires from thyroid tissue with T-cell repertoires from blood. Once sampling was done, hyperthyroidism patients were given methimazole at a starting dose of 30 mg daily, whereas ophthalmopathy patients were given high-dose intravenous methylprednisolone. The paper reports TCR Vbeta CDR3 sequencing of some 140 peripheral blood samples: approximately 43 ophthalmopathy, fewer than 80 hyperthyroidism and approximately 17 progressor patients. Paper-wide results and their limitations: Most expanded thyroid clonotypes (frequency above 0.001) were also detected in blood, suggesting blood repertoires may reflect thyroid immune responses. In validation, the model predicted progression to ophthalmopathy with approximately 71% sensitivity and 72% to 85% specificity, a median of 6.5 months before onset. Ophthalmopathy was separated from stable hyperthyroidism by a 13 V-J signature model, with around 90% sensitivity and 81% to 82% specificity obtained in cross-validation and 80%/75% obtained in testing. No statistical method was used to fix the sample size in advance, and group allocation was not hidden from the investigators.

This clonotype has only a few counts. Its antigen remains undetermined. Base qualities are not at hand, and no much larger clone is one base apart. In the ophthalmopathy patients, disease was moderately to severely active, with a Clinical Activity Score of 3 or more, a NOSPECS grade of 4 or more, and a duration of less than 3 months. Any patient with an uncontrolled infection, another autoimmune disease, pregnancy or lactation was excluded. Diagnoses relied on clinical symptoms, serum thyroxine and TRAb, thyroid ultrasound and orbital computed tomography. PBMCs were separated from roughly 10 ml of fresh peripheral blood using Ficoll-Paque density gradient centrifugation. Total RNA was extracted using Trizol reagent, and RNA quality was assessed on an Agilent 2100 Bioanalyzer. The TCR beta CDR3 regions were amplified from RNA transcripts. A first-round RT-PCR of the TCR CDR3 used the HTBI primer set with the Qiagen OneStep RT-PCR kit. Libraries were constructed in a second round of multiplex PCR, after which size selection and purification were carried out. Sequencing of the libraries was done on an Illumina HiSeq2000 using paired-end 100 bp reads. From the authors' description of their analysis: Raw data were processed with SOAPnuke, discarding reads with adapters, uncalled bases, mean Phred below 15, or no exact constant-primer or identifier match. COPE v1.2.5 was used to merge the high-quality paired reads, and each unique nucleotide sequence was defined as a clonotype. MiTCR v1.1 was used to align clonotypes to the IMGT TRBV, TRBD and TRBJ reference segments. The analysis was restricted to V-J combinations with a frequency above 0.0001, which together covered 99.2% of the repertoires. A TCS score was defined as the ratio of F50 (clonal expansion) to E x V (chaos), with BLOSUM62-based TCRdist applied between CDR3 peptides within each V-J. Welch's t-statistics and random forest reduced 500 to 650 V-J features to about 12, which were used in a naive Bayes classifier (R e1071). The public reads were run again by TCRdb, first through fastp at Q25 and then through MiXCR, and only productive beta chains were kept. Every distinct CDR3 protein forms one entry, paired with its most common genes and DNA. The V and J calls were not made by the authors but by TCRdb's processing. Within this sample are roughly 530,000 distinct CDR3 sequences, with under 20% of them counted one time only. The ten largest clones capture around 17% of the sample.

The TCR comes from a woman between 18 and 29 years old with Graves' ophthalmopathy. Input material: blood.

The DNA sequence reads TGTGCCAGCAGATTTCTACAGGGCTACACCTTC. The encoded protein is CASRFLQGYTF. This chain joins TRBV6-1 to TRBJ1-2; too little of a D gene remains to name it. According to the germline V gene, CDR1 reads MNHNS and CDR2 reads SASEGT. The CDR3, cysteine through phenylalanine, is 11 amino acids long. The sequence is cut down to CDR3 DNA, 33 bases in frame from base 1. V is cut by 6 bases and J by 8 bases, and the space between the germline ends is 10 bases.